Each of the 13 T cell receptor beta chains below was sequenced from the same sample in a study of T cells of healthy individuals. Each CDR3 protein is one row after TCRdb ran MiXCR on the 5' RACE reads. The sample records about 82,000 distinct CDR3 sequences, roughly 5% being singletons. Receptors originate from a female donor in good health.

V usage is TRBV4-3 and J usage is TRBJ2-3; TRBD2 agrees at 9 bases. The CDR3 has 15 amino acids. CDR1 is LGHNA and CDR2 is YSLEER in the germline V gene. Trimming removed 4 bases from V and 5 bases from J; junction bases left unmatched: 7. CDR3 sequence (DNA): TGCGCCAGCAGCCGGATAGCGGGAGCTGGAGATACGCAGTATTTT. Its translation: CASSRIAGAGDTQYF.

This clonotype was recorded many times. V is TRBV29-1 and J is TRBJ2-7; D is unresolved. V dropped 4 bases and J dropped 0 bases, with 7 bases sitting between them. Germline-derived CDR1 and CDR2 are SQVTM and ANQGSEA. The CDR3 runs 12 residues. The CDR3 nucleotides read TGCAGCGTTGTGGTTTCCTCCTACGAGCAGTACTTC. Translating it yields CSVVVSSYEQYF.

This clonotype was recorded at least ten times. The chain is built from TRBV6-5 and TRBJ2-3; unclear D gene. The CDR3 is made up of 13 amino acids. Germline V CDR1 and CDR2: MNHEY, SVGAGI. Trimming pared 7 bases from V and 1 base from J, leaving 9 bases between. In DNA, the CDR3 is TGTGCCAGCAAGCCTCGAGGCACAGATACGCAGTATTTT. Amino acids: CASKPRGTDTQYF.

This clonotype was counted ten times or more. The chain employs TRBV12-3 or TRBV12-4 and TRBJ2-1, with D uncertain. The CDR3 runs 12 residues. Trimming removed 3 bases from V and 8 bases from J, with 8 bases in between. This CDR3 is CASSFSLYEQFF. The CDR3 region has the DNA TGTGCCAGCAGTTTTAGTCTCTATGAGCAGTTCTTC.

This CDR3 reads CASSPRDRGYGYTF. In nucleotides, the CDR3 is TGTGCCAGCAGCCCTCGGGACAGGGGCTATGGCTACACCTTC. V and J are TRBV7-9 and TRBJ1-2; 10 bases align to TRBD1. Germline CDR1 SEHNR, CDR2 FQNEAQ (reference sequence). V lost 5 bases and J lost 4; bases outside the gene matches: 4. The CDR3 spans 14 residues.

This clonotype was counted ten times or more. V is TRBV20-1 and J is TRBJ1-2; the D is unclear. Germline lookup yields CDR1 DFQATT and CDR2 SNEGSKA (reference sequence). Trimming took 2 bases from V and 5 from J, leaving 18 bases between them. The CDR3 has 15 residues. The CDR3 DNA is TGCAGTGCTAGACCCCGAAGTCTGAGGATTTATGGCTACACCTTC. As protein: CSARPRSLRIYGYTF.

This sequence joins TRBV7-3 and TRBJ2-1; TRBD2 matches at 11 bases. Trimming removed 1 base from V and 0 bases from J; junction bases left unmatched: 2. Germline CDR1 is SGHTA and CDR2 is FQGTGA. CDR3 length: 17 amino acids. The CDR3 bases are TGTGCCAGCAGCTTAAGTGGGACTAGCGGCTCCTACAATGAGCAGTTCTTC. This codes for CASSLSGTSGSYNEQFF.

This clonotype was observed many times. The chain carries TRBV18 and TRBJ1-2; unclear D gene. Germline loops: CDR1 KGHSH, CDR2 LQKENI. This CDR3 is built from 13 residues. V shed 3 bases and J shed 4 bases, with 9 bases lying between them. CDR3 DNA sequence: TGTGCCAGCTCACCCGAGGTTCCCTATGGCTACACCTTC. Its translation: CASSPEVPYGYTF.

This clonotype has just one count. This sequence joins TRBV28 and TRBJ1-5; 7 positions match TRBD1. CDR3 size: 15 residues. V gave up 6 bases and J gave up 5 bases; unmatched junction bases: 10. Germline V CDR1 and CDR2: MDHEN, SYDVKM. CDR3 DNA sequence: TGTGCCAGCAGGCCAGGCGGACAGGAGTATCAGCCCCAGCATTTT. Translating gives CASRPGGQEYQPQHF.

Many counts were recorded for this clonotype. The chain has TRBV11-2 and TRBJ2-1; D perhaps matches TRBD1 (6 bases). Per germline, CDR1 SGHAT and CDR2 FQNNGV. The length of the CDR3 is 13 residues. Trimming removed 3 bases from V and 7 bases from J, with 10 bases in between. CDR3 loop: CASSLGHANEQFF. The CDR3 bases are TGTGCCAGCAGCTTGGGACACGCTAATGAGCAGTTCTTC.

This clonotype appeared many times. The CDR3 region is CASSQVGLAGSEQFF. Written as DNA, the CDR3 is TGCGCCAGCAGCCAAGTTGGCCTAGCGGGATCTGAGCAGTTCTTC. V gene TRBV4-3 combines with J gene TRBJ2-1, with 9 bases aligning to TRBD2. The CDR3 consists of 15 residues. V shed 1 base, J shed 9 bases, and the junction held 7 bases outside the gene matches. Germline CDR1 is LGHNA and CDR2 is YSLEER.

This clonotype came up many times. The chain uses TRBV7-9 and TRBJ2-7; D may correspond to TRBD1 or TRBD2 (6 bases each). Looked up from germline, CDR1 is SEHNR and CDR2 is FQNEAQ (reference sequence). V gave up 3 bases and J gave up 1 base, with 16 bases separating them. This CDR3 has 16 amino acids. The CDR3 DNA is TGTGCCAGCAGCTTTCAAGGAGGGGGGCGATCCTACGAGCAGTACTTC. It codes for CASSFQGGGRSYEQYF.

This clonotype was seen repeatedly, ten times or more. The CDR3 spells CASSLGSTGGGTGELFF. DNA for the CDR3: TGCGCCAGCAGCTTGGGGAGCACTGGAGGGGGCACCGGGGAGCTGTTTTTT. V and J are TRBV5-1 and TRBJ2-2; D possibly uses TRBD1 or TRBD2 (6 bases each). The V and J ends lost 0 bases and 4 bases respectively, with 16 bases between them. The CDR3 totals 17 residues. Germline lookup yields CDR1 SGHRS and CDR2 YFSETQ.